This passage covers 11 T cell receptor beta chains from one sample sequenced in a study of T cell repertoires in cytomegalovirus infection. Using its own MiXCR run on the reads, TCRdb lists one record per CDR3 protein. Among about 920,000 distinct CDR3 sequences listed, around a third were seen once. Their antigens remain unidentified. Sequenced here: cultured CD8+ T cells from PBMCs, sampled from culture after CMV antigen stimulation. These receptors were collected from a human donor in good health (CMV status not recorded). Some clones in this sample may be carry-over from other donors' samples.

In its sample, this clonotype was seen a few times. The chain's CDR3 is CASRDRISSYEQYV. CDR3 in DNA: TGTGCCAGCAGGGACAGAATCTCGTCCTACGAGCAGTACGTC. The chain links TRBV6-1 to TRBJ2-7; perhaps TRBD1 as D (6 bases). Germline V gene data show CDR1 as MNHNS and CDR2 as SASEGT. The CDR3 is 14 residues long. Deletions cut 6 bases from V and 1 base from J, with 13 bases between.

This clonotype was recorded a few times. The chain employs TRBV4-1 and TRBJ1-1, with D perhaps matching TRBD1 (5 bases). The CDR3 length is 15 residues. CDR1 is MGHRA, CDR2 YSYEKL, per germline. With 3 bases removed from V and 1 base from J, the gap between germline ends came to 12 bases. This chain's CDR3 is CASSQGENRNTEAFF. The CDR3 bases are TGCGCCAGCAGCCAGGGGGAGAACAGGAACACTGAAGCTTTCTTT.

This clonotype was found many times. The V call is TRBV7-8, the J call TRBJ2-7; D is uncertain. V was shortened by 1 base and J by 2 bases, with 6 bases between the two germline ends. CDR3 size: 13 residues. Germline V gene sequence: CDR1 SGHVS, CDR2 FQNEAQ. The CDR3 protein is CASSLVAAYEQYV. CDR3 bases: TGTGCCAGCAGCTTAGTAGCAGCCTACGAGCAGTACGTC.

V and J are TRBV9 and TRBJ1-1; D unclear. The CDR3 runs 13 residues. The V and J ends lost 3 bases and 0 bases respectively, with 6 bases between them. Germline CDR1 and CDR2: SGDLS and YYNGEE. CDR3 nucleotides: TGTGCCAGCAGCGGGGTGATGAACACTGAAGCTTTCTTT. This gives the protein CASSGVMNTEAFF.

The chain couples TRBV7-8 to TRBJ1-4; perhaps TRBD1 as D (6 bases). CDR3 length: 18 amino acids. Trimming took off 1 base at V and 2 bases at J, with 17 bases between the two ends. Germline V lookup: CDR1 SGHVS, CDR2 FQNEAQ. CDR3 in DNA: TGTGCCAGCAGCTTAGTGCGGAGGGGGAGGGGTACTAATGAAAAACTGTTTTTT. It codes for CASSLVRRGRGTNEKLFF. The whole variable domain, filled in from reference TRBV7-8 and TRBJ1-4, reads GAGVSQSPRYKVAKRGQDVALRCDPISGHVSLFWYQQALGQGPEFLTYFQNEAQLDKSGLPSDRFFAERPEGSVSTLKIQRTQQEDSAVYLCASSLVRRGRGTNEKLFFGSGTQLSVL.

V gene TRBV5-1 combines with J gene TRBJ1-1, with 7 bases fitting TRBD1. V lost 5 bases and J lost 6; bases outside the gene matches: 10. The CDR3 covers 14 residues. Germline assignment: CDR1 SGHRS and CDR2 YFSETQ. The CDR3 nucleotides are TGCGCCAGCAGTACAGGGGAAGGCCCCCCTGAAGCTTTCTTT. Translating it yields CASSTGEGPPEAFF. Full variable domain (missing parts from reference TRBV5-1 and TRBJ1-1): KAGVTQTPRYLIKTRGQQVTLSCSPISGHRSVSWYQQTPGQGLQFLFEYFSETQRNKGNFPGRFSGRQFSNSRSEMNVSTLELGDSALYLCASSTGEGPPEAFFGQGTRLTVV.

This clonotype was detected a few times. The chain has TRBV19 and TRBJ1-1, with TRBD1 matching 7 bases. The germline V gene encodes CDR1 LNHDA and CDR2 SQIVND (reference sequence). Losses at the gene ends were 3 bases for V and 0 bases for J; bases not matched to a gene: 7. This CDR3 comprises 16 residues. The CDR3 spells CASSIIGTDLNTEAFF. CDR3 sequence (DNA): TGTGCCAGTAGTATCATCGGGACAGACTTGAACACTGAAGCTTTCTTT.

This clonotype turned up a few times. V is TRBV7-9 and J is TRBJ2-5; unclear D gene. Germline CDR1 is SEHNR and CDR2 is FQNEAQ (reference sequence). The CDR3 has 16 residues. Trimming pared 6 bases from V and 4 bases from J, leaving 21 bases between. The CDR3 reads CASSSTGPRVRETQYF. The CDR3 nucleotides read TGTGCCAGCAGTTCAACCGGGCCCCGGGTGCGAGAGACCCAGTACTTC.

A note on this clonotype: Germline is not matched at one junction end, which may reflect a read error. The genes are TRBV7-6 and TRBJ1-3, with TRBD1 matching 7 bases. The germline CDR1 and CDR2 sequences are SGHVS and FNYEAQ. The CDR3 length is 14 residues. The CDR3 nucleotides read TGTGCTAGCAGCCGCGGGACAGTAGGAAACACCATATATTTT. This encodes CASSRGTVGNTIYF.

With regard to this clonotype: A much larger clonotype is one base distant, so this may be a read error. J is TRBJ1-5 and V is TRBV12-5; 7 bases are shared with TRBD1. Looked up from germline, CDR1 is LGHNT and CDR2 is FRNRAP. V dropped 7 bases and J dropped 4; count of bases not matched to a gene: 10. CDR3 length: 15 amino acids. DNA for the CDR3: TGTGCTAGTGCCCCCCGGACAGGCCCTAATCAGCCCCAGCATTTT. This encodes CASAPRTGPNQPQHF.

This clonotype has just a few counts. The V gene is TRBV7-6, the J gene TRBJ2-7; 9 bases are a match to TRBD1. Unmatched junction bases numbered 7, after V lost 2 bases and J lost 5 bases. The germline gives CDR1 SGHVS, CDR2 FNYEAQ. This CDR3 is 15 amino acids long. Here the CDR3 reads CASSLPGQGSHEQYV. Written as DNA, the CDR3 is TGTGCCAGCAGCTTACCGGGACAGGGAAGCCACGAGCAGTACGTC.